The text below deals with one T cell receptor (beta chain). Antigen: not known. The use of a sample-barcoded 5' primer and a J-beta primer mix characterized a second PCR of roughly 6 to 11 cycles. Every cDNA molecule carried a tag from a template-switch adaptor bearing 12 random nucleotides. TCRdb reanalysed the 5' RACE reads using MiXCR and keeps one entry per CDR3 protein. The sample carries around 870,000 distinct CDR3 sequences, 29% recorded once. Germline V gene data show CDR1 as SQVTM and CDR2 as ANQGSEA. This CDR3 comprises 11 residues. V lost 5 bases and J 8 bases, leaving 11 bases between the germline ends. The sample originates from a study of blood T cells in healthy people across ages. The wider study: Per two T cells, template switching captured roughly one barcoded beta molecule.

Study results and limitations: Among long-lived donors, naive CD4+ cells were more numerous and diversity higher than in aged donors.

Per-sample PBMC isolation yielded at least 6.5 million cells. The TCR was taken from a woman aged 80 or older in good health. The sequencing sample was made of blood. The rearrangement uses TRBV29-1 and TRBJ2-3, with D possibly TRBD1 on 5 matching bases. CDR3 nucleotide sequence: TGCAGCGTTCTAAGGGGCTCTACGCAGTATTTT. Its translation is CSVLRGSTQYF.